This entry concerns a single T cell receptor (beta chain). What it recognizes is unknown. The PCR made use of 60 Vbeta and 13 Jbeta primers. Per the authors' pipeline: Among the unique TCR beta chains that a later analysis counted, 70 million to 85 million in all, 10 million to 13 million were shared. The protocol was immunoSEQ multiplex PCR, while the TCRdb copy is restricted to in-frame clones and leaves out a portion. The DNA was the basis for D and trimming; V, J and clone size are from that table. The data hold some 130,000 clones, with approximately 79% observed a single time. The source of the sample is a study of cytomegalovirus exposure and HLA in healthy donors. Findings and limits, study-wide: TCR beta sequences reportedly predicted most subjects' HLA-A and HLA-B alleles accurately.

This clonotype was obtained from a male donor in good health and CMV-seronegative. The specimen sequenced was PBMCs.

The CDR3 loop reads CASSLPQETQYF. The CDR3 nucleotides read TGTGCCAGCAGCCTTCCCCAAGAGACCCAGTACTTC. The gene calls are TRBV6-6 and TRBJ2-5; D gene ambiguous. CDR1 is MNHNY, CDR2 SVGAGI, per germline (reference sequence). This CDR3 comprises 12 residues. Trimming took 6 bases from V and 1 from J, leaving 6 bases between them.